The clone carrying this TCR beta chain was seen repeatedly, ten times or more. The junction departs from germline at one end; a sequencing error may be responsible. The CDR3 totals 13 residues. This entry belongs to a study of T cells of healthy individuals. TCRdb reprocessed the 5' RACE reads via MiXCR and lists one record per CDR3 protein. The sample records tens of thousands of distinct CDR3 sequences, roughly 17% being singletons. This clonotype was obtained from a human donor in good health. This chain links TRBV12-3 or TRBV12-4 with TRBJ2-5, with 10 bases fitting TRBD2. CDR3 sequence: CASSLAGAETQYF. CDR3 sequence (DNA): TGTGCCAGCAGTCTAGCGGGAGCAGAGACCCAGTACTTC.